This TCR beta chain was obtained from a study of shared clonotypes between healthy human individuals (dated by TCRdb to the early 2020s). About the full investigation: Three men and a couple of women, aged 18 to 49 years, made up the cohort. Per donor, three plates each were used for CD4 naive and CD4 memory, two for CD8 naive, and one for CD8 memory. The study deeply sequenced blood TCR repertoires of about 5 healthy adults to estimate repertoire size and the extent of clonotype sharing between individuals. Different laboratories and diverse techniques were used to prepare libraries and sequence TCR repertoires, to increase sequencing depth and limit assay-specific biases. Per donor, leukapheresis produced somewhere between about 0.94 and 10 billion PBMCs.

Using the deep immunoSEQ assay, multiplex PCR amplified TCR CDR3 regions from genomic DNA. Genomic DNA extracted from each cell subset was distributed evenly over all wells of several immunoSEQ 96-well plates, and each plate served as one replicate. For sorted subsets, roughly 0.2 ug genomic DNA, equal to some 30,000 T cell genomes, was loaded into each replicate PCR. The purified libraries were quantified using a Qubit 3.0 fluorometer, sized with a Bioanalyzer 2100, and then quantified again using the KAPA Library Quantification kit. Every immunoSEQ 96-well plate was sequenced on a separate single-read 150-cycle Illumina NextSeq 550 flow cell. Concerning the study's data processing: Because the immunoSEQ output held only junctional sequences and lacked quality scores, the filtering could not match the filtering applied to full-length reads. To assign V/J genes and CDR3, sequences were annotated against IMGT germline references using PyIR, a Python wrapper for IgBLAST v1.9. Reads were filtered out if the reads had weak V/J assignments (E-value above 1e-6), no CDR3, stop codons, out-of-frame junctions, or ambiguous translated residues. A V3J clonotype was defined by an identical inferred V gene, J gene, and CDR3 amino acid sequence. The percentage overlap between two repertoires was calculated by dividing the number of shared unique clonotypes by the size of the smaller repertoire. Three approaches were used to assess repertoire richness: RTK rarefaction, the Chao1 estimator, and Recon v2.1 estimates of unobserved clonotypes. For all TCRbeta clonotypes obtained by the gDNA method from a few donors, generation probabilities were computed with OLGA. The clones in this table, taken by TCRdb from immuneACCESS, are in-frame only. Not every clone is retained; where verified, under half of the shortfall comes from an unresolved V gene, and the cause of the rest is unknown. Clone size and V and J calls were adopted from that table, with D and trimming inferred from the DNA. For this sample the table gives over 850,000 clones, of which 78% were detected only once. Approximately 0.52% of the sample goes to the ten largest clones.

The research as a whole found: Even with the large sequencing depth, rarefaction of the sorted-subset datasets indicated that sequencing was incomplete. The genetic and exposure-history diversity represented was limited by the small number of donors. About 5% of naive CD4, 3.5% of naive CD8, around 2.3% of memory CD4, and about 0.4% of memory CD8 clonotypes were shared across four donors. Pairwise subsampling led to the expectation that sequencing depth would affect the degree of clonotype sharing among donors. Estimated clonotype richness was generally larger for naive than for memory subsets. Higher generation probabilities were observed for clonotypes shared by all four sorted-subset donors than for non-shared clonotypes. Only blood was sampled, and tissue TCR repertoires likely differ from those in blood.

Turning to this clone: Its antigen target is currently unknown. No base-level quality is on record; no much larger clone is a single base apart.

Healthy HIV-negative adults with no recently reported acute infections or vaccinations were included as donors. Only Caucasian adults living in Nashville, Tennessee, USA were represented among the donors. Magnetic negative selection was used to enrich CD4+ T cells, after which naive cells were positively selected on CD45RA and the negative fraction became the memory subset. After blood collection by leukapheresis, PBMCs were isolated using Ficoll-Histopaque density gradient centrifugation and then cryopreserved in the vapor phase of liquid nitrogen. Purity and quantity of every magnetically sorted T cell population were checked by analytical flow cytometry. Genomic DNA was isolated from every sorted fraction and measured by UV absorbance on a Nanodrop 2000c. Sequenced input: memory CD4+ T cells from PBMCs. According to the study, the label for this sample's cell subset or site signals: CD45RA-negative fraction. This sequence originates from a man aged 18 to 29 in good health. Some clones in this sample may be carry-over from other donors' samples.

The DNA sequence is TGTGCCAGCTCAAGTACAGGGGCCGCCCTCACAGATACGCAGTATTTT. Translation gives CASSSTGAALTDTQYF. The rearrangement combines TRBV18 with TRBJ2-3, with 7 middle bases fitting TRBD1. CDR1 KGHSH and CDR2 LQKENI are derived from the germline V gene. Germline trimming: 5 bases from V, 2 bases from J; junction bases outside gene matches: 10. The CDR3 runs 16 residues from the cysteine to the phenylalanine. This entry keeps only the CDR3 DNA: 48 bases, framed from base 1.